These T cell receptor beta chains were read from a single sample in a study of regulatory T cells in long-lasting Graves disease. MiXCR was run by TCRdb on the multiplex PCR reads, yielding one entry per CDR3 protein. The table has a few hundred thousand distinct CDR3 sequences, around 11% seen once; the top ten hold approximately 19%. These data also featured in a second study, about T cells in Graves' hyperthyroidism and ophthalmopathy.

The material was peripheral blood mononuclear cells (PBMCs), obtained at new diagnosis, from a patient treated with antithyroid drugs. The origin of the receptors is a woman aged 18-35 years with Graves disease. CDR3s include the opening cysteine and the closing phenylalanine or tryptophan. The order of the fields is D gene, J gene, V gene, CDR3 protein. D genes are given only for firm matches.

d_gene: .
j_gene: TRBJ2-6
v_gene: TRBV6-2/TRBV6-3
CDR3aa: CATGEPYGGANVLTF

d_gene: .
j_gene: TRBJ2-7
v_gene: TRBV11-2
CDR3aa: CASGKVVARQPSYEQYF

d_gene: .
j_gene: TRBJ2-4
v_gene: TRBV5-1
CDR3aa: CASSPLGLGVQNIQYF

d_gene: TRBD1
j_gene: TRBJ1-2
v_gene: TRBV5-4
CDR3aa: CASSPVRGDYGYTF

d_gene: TRBD1
j_gene: TRBJ1-1
v_gene: TRBV3-1
CDR3aa: CASSLRQGRRGMNTEAFF

d_gene: .
j_gene: TRBJ2-2
v_gene: TRBV11-2
CDR3aa: CASSLRRRMHRGAVF

d_gene: TRBD2
j_gene: TRBJ2-5
v_gene: TRBV5-1
CDR3aa: CASSSYQRGEETQYF

d_gene: .
j_gene: TRBJ2-2
v_gene: TRBV18
CDR3aa: CASSLGEERELFF

d_gene: TRBD1
j_gene: TRBJ2-5
v_gene: TRBV20-1
CDR3aa: CSARLLRQGPQYF

d_gene: TRBD1
j_gene: TRBJ1-2
v_gene: TRBV7-9
CDR3aa: CASSDPRTGTYGYTF

d_gene: .
j_gene: TRBJ2-5
v_gene: TRBV20-1
CDR3aa: CSARGLAKSQKETQYF

d_gene: TRBD2
j_gene: TRBJ2-1
v_gene: TRBV5-4
CDR3aa: CASSLLAGGDNEQFF

d_gene: .
j_gene: TRBJ2-7
v_gene: TRBV19
CDR3aa: CASSIGGQHPYEQYF

d_gene: TRBD2
j_gene: TRBJ2-7
v_gene: TRBV29-1
CDR3aa: CSARGGSSSYEQYF

d_gene: TRBD2
j_gene: TRBJ2-2
v_gene: TRBV27
CDR3aa: CASSSPGTRGPGELFF

d_gene: .
j_gene: TRBJ2-3
v_gene: TRBV7-2
CDR3aa: CASSLTGGTDTQYF

d_gene: .
j_gene: TRBJ2-1
v_gene: TRBV14
CDR3aa: CASSQAGSASNEQFF

d_gene: .
j_gene: TRBJ1-2
v_gene: TRBV9
CDR3aa: CASSVEQNYGYTF

d_gene: .
j_gene: TRBJ1-5
v_gene: TRBV12-3/TRBV12-4
CDR3aa: CASSHGWSYSNQPQHF

d_gene: TRBD2
j_gene: TRBJ2-3
v_gene: TRBV28
CDR3aa: CASSTFKQAGRNTQYF

d_gene: TRBD1
j_gene: TRBJ1-3
v_gene: TRBV29-1
CDR3aa: CSVGQGSGNTIYF

d_gene: TRBD2
j_gene: TRBJ2-2
v_gene: TRBV14
CDR3aa: CASSPGVAGKTGELFF

d_gene: .
j_gene: TRBJ2-4
v_gene: TRBV12-3/TRBV12-4
CDR3aa: CASRRGEGAEYF

d_gene: .
j_gene: TRBJ1-1
v_gene: TRBV5-6
CDR3aa: CASSPKTRDTFKRRTEAFF

d_gene: TRBD2
j_gene: TRBJ2-3
v_gene: TRBV14
CDR3aa: CASSQLLAGKADTQYF

d_gene: .
j_gene: TRBJ2-2
v_gene: TRBV9
CDR3aa: CASSVAPVVSGELFF

d_gene: .
j_gene: TRBJ1-1
v_gene: TRBV28
CDR3aa: CASMRGWVEAFF

d_gene: .
j_gene: TRBJ2-5
v_gene: TRBV6-1
CDR3aa: CASRSRLGTQYF

d_gene: .
j_gene: TRBJ2-5
v_gene: TRBV15
CDR3aa: CATSRGRNREGETQYF

d_gene: TRBD2
j_gene: TRBJ2-1
v_gene: TRBV10-3
CDR3aa: CAISEGAGGPYNEQFF

d_gene: .
j_gene: TRBJ1-5
v_gene: TRBV15
CDR3aa: CATSRERGREPQHF

d_gene: TRBD1
j_gene: TRBJ1-5
v_gene: TRBV19
CDR3aa: CASSIDRGSNQPQHF

d_gene: .
j_gene: TRBJ1-2
v_gene: TRBV4-3
CDR3aa: CASSQDLLGRNYGYTF

d_gene: .
j_gene: TRBJ1-1
v_gene: TRBV20-1
CDR3aa: CSAPGFKEYEAFF

d_gene: TRBD2
j_gene: TRBJ2-1
v_gene: TRBV28
CDR3aa: CASSLKLAGFNEQFF

d_gene: .
j_gene: TRBJ1-2
v_gene: TRBV20-1
CDR3aa: CSASNRLHGYTF

d_gene: TRBD2
j_gene: TRBJ2-2
v_gene: TRBV5-1
CDR3aa: CASSLAERGEAGELFF

d_gene: TRBD2
j_gene: TRBJ2-5
v_gene: TRBV13
CDR3aa: CASSFERGGIRETQYF

d_gene: .
j_gene: TRBJ1-2
v_gene: TRBV12-3/TRBV12-4
CDR3aa: CASTNSGLNGGGYGYTF

d_gene: TRBD2
j_gene: TRBJ2-1
v_gene: TRBV10-3
CDR3aa: CAISEAAGGYNEQFF

d_gene: TRBD2
j_gene: TRBJ2-2
v_gene: TRBV6-5
CDR3aa: CASSYHRREGYTGELFF

d_gene: TRBD2
j_gene: TRBJ2-4
v_gene: TRBV20-1
CDR3aa: CSASPGGGIQYF

d_gene: .
j_gene: TRBJ2-3
v_gene: TRBV10-3
CDR3aa: CAISEEAAGAADTQYF